This T cell receptor beta chain was recorded in a study of blood T cell repertoires in COVID-19. There are a few counts of this clone. Trimming took 2 bases from V and 3 from J; bases not matched to a gene: 2. There are 14 residues in the CDR3. Germline loops: CDR1 SGHRS, CDR2 YFSETQ. The table came from immunoSEQ multiplex PCR; TCRdb's copy has only in-frame clones and leaves some out. The data hold 190,000 or so clones, with roughly four fifths observed a single time. V and J are TRBV5-1 and TRBJ2-1; 7 bases line up with TRBD1. The TCR comes from a man aged 35-49 years who had recovered from COVID-19. The sequencing input was PBMCs or T cells enriched from blood (not recorded which). This CDR3 is CASSFRTGYNEQFF. The CDR3, as DNA: TGCGCCAGCAGCTTTAGGACAGGCTACAATGAGCAGTTCTTC.